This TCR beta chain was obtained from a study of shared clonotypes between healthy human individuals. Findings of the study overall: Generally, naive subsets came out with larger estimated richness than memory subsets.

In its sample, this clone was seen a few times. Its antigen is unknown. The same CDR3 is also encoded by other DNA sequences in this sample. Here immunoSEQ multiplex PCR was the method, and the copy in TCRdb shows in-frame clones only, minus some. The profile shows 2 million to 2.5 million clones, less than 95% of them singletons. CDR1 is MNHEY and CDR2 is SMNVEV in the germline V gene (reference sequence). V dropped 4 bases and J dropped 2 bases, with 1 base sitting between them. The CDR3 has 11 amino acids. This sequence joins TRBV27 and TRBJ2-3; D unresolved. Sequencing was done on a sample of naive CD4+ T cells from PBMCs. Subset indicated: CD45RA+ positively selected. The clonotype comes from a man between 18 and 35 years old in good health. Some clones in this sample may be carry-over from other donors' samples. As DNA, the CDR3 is TGTGCCAGCAGTTCCACAGATACGCAGTATTTT. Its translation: CASSSTDTQYF.